This record covers a single T cell receptor beta chain. The CDR3 has 14 amino acids. V lost 3 bases and J lost 5; bases outside the gene matches: 7. The entry originates in a study of identical twins. MiXCR, run by TCRdb on the 5' RACE reads, gives a single entry per CDR3 protein. Here the sample spans 600,000 to 700,000 distinct CDR3 sequences, about 20% being singletons. Healthy Caucasians made up all donors. The sample also formed part of further work on T cells expressing NK-cell markers. That work contributes: The eight sequenced donors comprised seven who were HCMV-seropositive and one who was seronegative.

Sequencing was carried out using PBMCs. This chain joins TRBV12-3 or TRBV12-4 and TRBJ2-7; 7 bases align to TRBD1. This TCR came from a woman between 18 and 29 years old in good health. The DNA for the CDR3 is TGTGCCAGCAGTTTCGACAGGGAATTCCACGAGCAGTACTTC. Amino acids: CASSFDREFHEQYF.